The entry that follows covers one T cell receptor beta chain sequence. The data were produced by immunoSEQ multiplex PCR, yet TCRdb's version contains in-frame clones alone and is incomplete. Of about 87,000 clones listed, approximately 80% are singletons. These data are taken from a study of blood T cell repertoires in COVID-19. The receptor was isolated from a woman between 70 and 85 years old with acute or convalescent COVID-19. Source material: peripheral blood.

The DNA of the CDR3 is TGCGCCAGCAGCCAAGGAACAGGGGCTAGCTATGGCTACACCTTC. Translated: CASSQGTGASYGYTF. The rearrangement links TRBV4-1 to TRBJ1-2, with 7 positions matching TRBD1. Germline loops: CDR1 MGHRA, CDR2 YSYEKL. This CDR3 region has 15 residues. V lost 1 base and J lost 4; bases outside the gene matches: 6.